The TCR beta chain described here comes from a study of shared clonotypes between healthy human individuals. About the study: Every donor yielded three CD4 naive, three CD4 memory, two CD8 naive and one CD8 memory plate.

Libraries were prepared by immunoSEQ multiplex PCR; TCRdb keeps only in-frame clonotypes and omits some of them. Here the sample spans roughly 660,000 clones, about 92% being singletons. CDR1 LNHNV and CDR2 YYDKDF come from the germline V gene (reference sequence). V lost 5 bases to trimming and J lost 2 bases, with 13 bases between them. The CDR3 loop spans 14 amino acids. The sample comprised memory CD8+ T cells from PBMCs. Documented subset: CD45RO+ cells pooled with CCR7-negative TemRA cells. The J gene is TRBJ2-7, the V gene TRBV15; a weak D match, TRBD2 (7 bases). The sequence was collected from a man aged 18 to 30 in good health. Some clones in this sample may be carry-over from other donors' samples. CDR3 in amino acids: CATSPRGGAYEQYF. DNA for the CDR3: TGTGCCACCAGCCCAAGGGGGGGCGCCTACGAGCAGTACTTC.